A selection of T cell receptor beta chains follows, all from one sample in a study of blood T cell repertoires in COVID-19. TCRdb's copy holds only in-frame clones and misses some; the assay was immunoSEQ multiplex PCR. The table records around 300,000 clones, approximately 90% of them present only once. The sequencing input was peripheral blood. The origin of the receptors is a woman aged 45-65 years with COVID-19, enrolled during active disease. The CDR3 runs from the conserved cysteine through the conserved F or W. The order of the fields is D gene, clone size, CDR3 length, J gene, V gene, CDR3 protein, CDR3 DNA. A D gene is named only where the DNA matches it firmly. Size is stated for part of the rows, as once, few or many counts, or as a class when the clone is expanded.

>TRBD2|-|15|TRBJ2-3|TRBV27
CASSLSGLGSDTQYF
TGTGCCAGCAGTTTATCAGGACTAGGCTCAGATACGCAGTATTTT
>-|-|13|TRBJ1-5|TRBV19
CASSNTGNQPQHF
TGTGCCAGTAGTAACACAGGGAATCAGCCCCAGCATTTT
>-|once|11|TRBJ2-3|TRBV24-1
CATGTGDTQYF
TGTGCCACCGGAACGGGAGATACGCAGTATTTT
>TRBD2|once|15|TRBJ2-3|TRBV10-1
CASYSGRDYTDTQYF
TGCGCCAGTTACTCGGGGCGGGACTACACAGATACGCAGTATTTT
>-|-|15|TRBJ2-1|TRBV19
CASTVYGGPGNEQFF
TGTGCCAGTACTGTCTACGGAGGGCCAGGCAATGAGCAGTTCTTC
>-|-|13|TRBJ2-7|TRBV3-1/TRBV3-2
CASSRTRQGEQYF
TGTGCCAGCAGCCGGACCAGGCAGGGGGAGCAGTACTTC
>TRBD1|-|16|TRBJ1-2|TRBV6-6
CASSYSGRGINYGYTF
TGTGCCAGCAGTTACTCTGGCAGGGGGATCAACTATGGCTACACCTTC
>-|-|11|TRBJ2-3|TRBV3-1/TRBV3-2
CASSRVDTQYF
TGTGCCAGCTCCCGCGTGGATACGCAGTATTTT
>TRBD2|-|17|TRBJ2-2|TRBV5-4
CASSTFGGLANTGELFF
TGTGCCAGCAGCACCTTCGGAGGACTAGCCAACACCGGGGAGCTGTTTTTT
>-|-|15|TRBJ1-5|TRBV5-6
CASSLNPKVGQPQHF
TGTGCCAGCAGCTTGAACCCTAAGGTCGGGCAGCCCCAGCATTTT
>TRBD1|-|15|TRBJ1-1|TRBV3-1/TRBV3-2
CASSQSDRDGTEAFF
TGTGCCAGCAGCCAATCCGACAGGGATGGGACTGAAGCTTTCTTT
>TRBD2|-|16|TRBJ2-3|TRBV25-1
CASSESGAGGTDTQYF
TGTGCCAGCAGTGAATCAGGAGCGGGAGGAACAGATACGCAGTATTTT
>TRBD1|-|15|TRBJ2-7|TRBV4-1
CASSQGQGRTYEQYF
TGCGCCAGCAGCCAAGGACAGGGCCGTACCTACGAGCAGTACTTC
>TRBD1|-|15|TRBJ1-6|TRBV6-1
CASSEAGQRNSPLHF
TGTGCCAGCAGTGAAGCGGGACAGAGGAATTCACCCCTCCACTTT
>TRBD2|once|17|TRBJ2-1|TRBV7-3
CASSPRGSGFSMGEQFF
TGTGCCAGCAGCCCCCGCGGTAGCGGGTTCTCTATGGGTGAGCAGTTCTTC
>-|-|14|TRBJ1-4|TRBV30
CAWSVRRGNEKLFF
TGTGCCTGGAGTGTACGTAGGGGAAATGAAAAACTGTTTTTT
>TRBD2|once|16|TRBJ2-4|TRBV19
CASTPGGRAGTDIQYF
TGTGCCAGTACCCCCGGGGGGAGGGCGGGGACGGACATTCAGTACTTC
>-|-|15|TRBJ2-3|TRBV5-1
CASSLSGERTDTQYF
TGCGCCAGCAGCTTGTCCGGGGAGCGGACAGATACGCAGTATTTT
>-|-|14|TRBJ2-2|TRBV7-9
CASSLERDSGELFF
TGTGCCAGCAGCTTAGAACGGGATTCCGGGGAGCTGTTTTTT
>-|-|14|TRBJ1-4|TRBV19
CASSMNGDNEKLFF
TGTGCCAGTAGTATGAACGGTGATAATGAAAAACTGTTTTTT
>-|-|12|TRBJ2-5|TRBV30
CAWQDTEETQYF
TGTGCCTGGCAGGACACGGAAGAGACCCAGTACTTC
>-|many|13|TRBJ2-7|TRBV20-1
CSASLGERFEQYF
TGCAGTGCTAGTCTCGGGGAAAGGTTCGAGCAGTACTTC
>TRBD2|-|17|TRBJ2-1|TRBV7-3
CASSLAPLGTRGNEQFF
TGTGCCAGCAGCTTAGCCCCCCTCGGGACTAGGGGCAATGAGCAGTTCTTC
>TRBD2|-|21|TRBJ2-1|TRBV4-1
CASSQDPPGLAGGGVYNEQFF
TGCGCCAGCAGCCAAGACCCCCCGGGACTAGCGGGAGGAGGGGTATACAATGAGCAGTTCTTC
>-|-|15|TRBJ2-3|TRBV2
CASSPRASGTDTQYF
TGTGCCAGCAGCCCCCGGGCTAGCGGCACAGATACGCAGTATTTT
>TRBD1|-|15|TRBJ1-5|TRBV18
CASSPQTGENQPQHF
TGTGCCAGCTCACCACAGACAGGGGAGAATCAGCCCCAGCATTTT
>TRBD1|-|16|TRBJ2-7|TRBV30
CAWSVLGQGSSYEQYF
TGTGCCTGGAGTGTATTGGGACAGGGGAGCTCCTACGAGCAGTACTTC
>TRBD1|-|14|TRBJ2-7|TRBV6-5
CASSYSSGTGMEYF
TGTGCCAGCAGTTACTCATCCGGGACAGGGATGGAGTACTTC
>-|-|12|TRBJ2-7|TRBV10-3
CAISRGAYEQYF
TGTGCCATCAGCAGGGGGGCCTACGAGCAGTACTTC
>-|-|15|TRBJ1-1|TRBV12-5
CASGTFLRGNTEAFF
TGTGCTAGTGGTACTTTTCTACGGGGGAACACTGAAGCTTTCTTT
>TRBD1|-|13|TRBJ1-2|TRBV5-5
CASSLEGTVGYTF
TGTGCCAGCAGCTTGGAAGGGACAGTTGGCTACACCTTC
>-|-|18|TRBJ2-2|TRBV5-8
CASSLVFVRRMNTGELFF
TGTGCCAGCAGCTTGGTTTTCGTTCGGAGGATGAACACCGGGGAGCTGTTTTTT
>-|-|15|TRBJ2-7|TRBV5-4
CASSGGKSLNYEQYF
TGTGCCAGCAGCGGCGGGAAAAGTCTAAACTACGAGCAGTACTTC
>-|-|16|TRBJ2-1|TRBV5-1
CASSLGQGSSYNEQFF
TGCGCCAGCAGTCTCGGGCAGGGCAGCTCCTACAATGAGCAGTTCTTC
>TRBD1|-|16|TRBJ1-3|TRBV7-9
CASSQGTGVPGNTIYF
TGTGCCAGCAGCCAAGGGACAGGGGTTCCTGGAAACACCATATATTTT
>-|-|13|TRBJ2-7|TRBV7-2
CASSSQPSLEQYF
TGTGCCAGCAGCTCTCAACCATCACTCGAGCAGTACTTC
>TRBD2|once|17|TRBJ2-5|TRBV13
CASSLGLAGAFQETQYF
TGTGCCAGCAGCTTAGGACTAGCGGGAGCCTTTCAAGAGACCCAGTACTTC
>-|-|13|TRBJ1-1|TRBV2
CASSSSIAREAFF
TGTGCCAGCAGTTCTTCTATAGCTCGGGAAGCTTTCTTT
>-|-|18|TRBJ1-1|TRBV7-2
CASSLGWAPLGAGTEAFF
TGTGCCAGCAGCTTAGGTTGGGCCCCTCTGGGGGCAGGCACTGAAGCTTTCTTT
>TRBD1|-|16|TRBJ1-6|TRBV5-4
CASSSDRGLPNSPLHF
TGTGCCAGCAGCTCGGACAGGGGACTTCCGAATTCACCCCTCCACTTT
>TRBD2|-|15|TRBJ2-5|TRBV10-2
CASLAAGGRGETQYF
TGCGCCAGCTTAGCAGCGGGAGGGCGGGGAGAGACCCAGTACTTC
>TRBD2|-|19|TRBJ2-1|TRBV7-6
CASATGSGLAGTSYNEQFF
TGTGCCAGCGCAACTGGCTCTGGACTAGCGGGAACCTCCTACAATGAGCAGTTCTTC
>TRBD2|-|14|TRBJ2-3|TRBV29-1
CSVGTGTSGNTQYF
TGCAGCGTTGGTACAGGGACTAGCGGGAACACGCAGTATTTT